The 26 T cell receptor beta chains given below trace back to one sample, sequenced in a study of T cells in localized non-small cell lung cancer. Sequencing was performed with immunoSEQ multiplex PCR; in TCRdb, only in-frame clones are kept and a portion is missing. Of 25,000 to 35,000 clones in the sample, over 75% were seen once. The specimen comprised peripheral blood, sampled before any cancer treatment. All receptors derive from a male donor aged 60 or over with stage III squamous cell lung carcinoma.

V usage is TRBV6-5 and J usage is TRBJ1-5; D gene unclear. V lost 1 base, J lost 6 bases, and 10 bases lay in between. The CDR3 covers 14 residues. Germline V gene sequence: CDR1 MNHEY, CDR2 SVGAGI. Written as DNA, the CDR3 is TGTGCCAGCAGTTACTGGGGTACGGGTCAGCCCCAGCATTTT. Amino acid sequence: CASSYWGTGQPQHF.

CDR3 bases: TGTGCCACCAGCAGAGAGTACGTCTCCTACAATGAGCAGTTCTTC. This translates into CATSREYVSYNEQFF. This rearrangement joins TRBV15 to TRBJ2-1; D gene unclear. Germline V gene sequence: CDR1 LNHNV, CDR2 YYDKDF (reference sequence). V lost 0 bases and J 0 bases, leaving 6 bases between the germline ends. The CDR3 spans 15 residues.

The chain has TRBV7-2 and TRBJ1-6; maybe TRBD1 (6 bases). Germline CDR1 and CDR2: SGHTA and FQGNSA. The CDR3 covers 14 residues. The V end was cut by 4 bases, the J end by 6 bases, with 10 bases between. For the CDR3, the DNA is TGTGCCAGCAGCTCACAGGGCAGTAATTCACCCCTCCACTTT. Its protein product is CASSSQGSNSPLHF.

V usage is TRBV2 and J usage is TRBJ1-2, with a weak D call TRBD1 (5 bases). CDR3 length equals 14 residues. CDR1 SNHLY and CDR2 FYNNEI come from the germline V gene. Trimming removed 6 bases at V and 6 bases at J, with 17 bases between. CDR3 loop: CASRLMGGVDGYTF. The CDR3 nucleotides are TGTGCCAGCAGGTTGATGGGAGGGGTAGATGGCTACACCTTC. Using reference TRBV2 and TRBJ1-2 for the parts outside the CDR3, the full variable domain is EPEVTQTPSHQVTQMGQEVILRCVPISNHLYFYWYRQILGQKVEFLVSFYNNEISEKSEIFDDQFSVERPDGSNFTLKIRSTKLEDSAMYFCASRLMGGVDGYTFGSGTRLTVV.

Remarks on this clone: This sequence is one base from a far larger clone and is likely a read error. The chain carries TRBV7-6 and TRBJ1-2; D is ambiguous. The ends were cut back, 5 bases at V and 5 bases at J, with 18 bases in the middle. The CDR3 loop spans 15 amino acids. Germline V gene sequence: CDR1 SGHVS, CDR2 FNYEAQ. The CDR3 protein is CASSQELQGPYGYTF. For the CDR3, the DNA is TGTGCCAGCAGCCAAGAACTCCAAGGGCCTTATGGCTACACCTTC.

This rearrangement joins TRBV4-1 to TRBJ2-5; TRBD2 is a possible D gene (7 bases). The CDR3 totals 15 residues. The V end lost 4 bases, the J end lost 4 bases, and 16 bases lay between the germline ends. CDR1 and CDR2 from the germline V gene are MGHRA and YSYEKL. CDR3 loop: CASSPLEGGRETQYF. The CDR3, as DNA: TGCGCCAGCAGCCCCCTTGAGGGGGGGCGAGAGACCCAGTACTTC.

This clone was detected a few times. The genes are TRBV4-1 and TRBJ2-7; TRBD1 matches at 7 bases. The V and J ends lost 3 bases and 5 bases, in that order; junction bases with no gene match: 10. There are 15 residues in the CDR3. From germline, CDR1 is MGHRA and CDR2 YSYEKL. CDR3: CASSQRYRDRDEQYF. The CDR3 DNA follows: TGCGCCAGCAGCCAGAGATATCGGGACAGAGACGAGCAGTACTTC.

This clone was observed a few times. The chain combines TRBV28 with TRBJ1-4, with TRBD1 matching over 7 bases. CDR1 is MDHEN, CDR2 SYDVKM, per germline. The CDR3 loop spans 12 amino acids. After removal of 7 bases from V and 5 bases from J, the junction contained 1 base not matched to a gene. As DNA, the CDR3 is TGTGCCAGCAAGGGACAGAATGAAAAACTGTTTTTT. It translates to CASKGQNEKLFF.

The V and J genes are TRBV7-2 and TRBJ1-1; D is unclear. Germline CDR1 and CDR2: SGHTA and FQGNSA. V was shortened by 1 base and J by 6 bases, with 15 bases between the two germline ends. This CDR3 has 15 amino acids. DNA of the CDR3: TGTGCCAGCAGCTTAGTCGGTCGAAGTGCGGCTGAAGCTTTCTTT. Its protein is CASSLVGRSAAEAFF.

In its sample, this clone was seen a few times. The chain has TRBV29-1 and TRBJ1-1; tentative D call: TRBD1 (5 bases). With 1 base removed from V and 5 bases from J, the gap between germline ends came to 14 bases. Per germline, CDR1 SQVTM and CDR2 ANQGSEA. CDR3 size: 14 residues. CDR3 sequence reads: CSVEGQTIRTEAFF. Written as DNA, the CDR3 is TGCAGCGTTGAAGGACAGACAATCAGGACTGAAGCTTTCTTT.

The chain combines TRBV9 with TRBJ1-3; unclear D gene. The CDR3 is 15 amino acids. Trimming shortened V by 3 bases and J by 0 bases, and 10 bases separated the two germline ends. Germline V gene sequence: CDR1 SGDLS, CDR2 YYNGEE. The CDR3 protein is CASSGGTRSGNTIYF. CDR3 in DNA: TGTGCCAGCAGCGGCGGCACCCGCTCTGGAAACACCATATATTTT.

This clone is categorized as medium-sized. The V and J genes are TRBV19 and TRBJ1-1; the D gene is possibly TRBD1 (6 bases). V was clipped by 3 bases and J by 1 base, with 12 bases between them. Germline V gene lookup returns CDR1 LNHDA and CDR2 SQIVND (reference sequence). The CDR3 loop spans 15 amino acids. The CDR3 loop reads CASSIDGTPNTEAFF. CDR3 sequence (DNA): TGTGCCAGTAGTATTGACGGGACACCGAACACTGAAGCTTTCTTT.

The gene calls are TRBV28 and TRBJ2-3; TRBD2 matches 13 bases. V was pared by 1 base and J by 2 bases, with 3 bases of the junction left unmatched. The CDR3 contains 17 residues. Germline V gives CDR1 MDHEN, CDR2 SYDVKM. CDR3 sequence reads: CASSLSTSGRATDTQYF. DNA of the CDR3: TGTGCCAGCAGTTTATCTACTAGCGGGAGGGCCACAGATACGCAGTATTTT.

Regarding this clone: In the same sample, other DNA sequences code for this CDR3. This chain links TRBV7-3 with TRBJ2-5; 12 bases map to TRBD2. V lost 4 bases and J lost 5; bases outside the gene matches: 2. This CDR3 spans 14 amino acids. Germline-derived CDR1 and CDR2 are SGHTA and FQGTGA. CDR3 loop: CASSSTSGSETQYF. DNA for the CDR3: TGTGCCAGCAGCTCGACTAGCGGGAGTGAGACCCAGTACTTC.

The rearrangement joins TRBV18 to TRBJ2-7, with TRBD1 as a possible D gene (5 bases). The germline V gene has CDR1 KGHSH and CDR2 LQKENI. The CDR3 consists of 12 residues. The V and J ends lost 6 bases and 3 bases respectively, with 9 bases between them. DNA for the CDR3: TGTGCCAGCTCTGCCGACAGCTACGAGCAGTACTTC. Translation: CASSADSYEQYF.

The chain uses TRBV7-2 and TRBJ2-4, with TRBD2 matching over 8 bases. Germline V gene sequence: CDR1 SGHTA, CDR2 FQGNSA. The CDR3 length is 18 residues. Germline trimming cut 1 base from V and 0 bases from J; bases unmatched to any gene: 8. The CDR3 loop reads CASSLDPGGVLAKNIQYF. DNA for the CDR3: TGTGCCAGCAGCTTAGACCCGGGGGGGGTTCTAGCCAAAAACATTCAGTACTTC.

The chain couples TRBV7-7 to TRBJ2-5, with 8 nucleotides matching TRBD1. The last part of the DNA fits TRBJ2-7 better; the J call may be wrong. The CDR3 is made up of 14 amino acids. CDR1 and CDR2 (germline): SSHAT, FNYEAQ (reference sequence). CDR3 protein: CASSEGQASYEQYF. DNA for the CDR3: TGTGCCAGCAGCGAGGGACAGGCCTCCTACGAGCAGTACTTC.

The chain recombines TRBV28 with TRBJ2-5; 7 nucleotides line up with TRBD2. Germline V gives CDR1 MDHEN, CDR2 SYDVKM. V lost 5 bases and J lost 3; bases outside the gene matches: 12. The CDR3 runs to 16 residues. The CDR3 reads CASSPPAGWVKETQYF. In DNA, the CDR3 is TGTGCCAGCAGTCCCCCAGCGGGATGGGTGAAAGAGACCCAGTACTTC.

This clone has only one observation. CDR3 coding DNA: TGTGCCACCTCCGGACTAGCGGATTTCACAGATACGCAGTATTTT. Encoded protein: CATSGLADFTDTQYF. V is TRBV19 and J is TRBJ2-3; TRBD2 matches 10 bases. After removal of 10 bases from V and 2 bases from J, the junction contained 9 bases not matched to a gene. This CDR3 is built from 15 residues. Per germline, CDR1 LNHDA and CDR2 SQIVND (reference sequence).

The chain has TRBV7-8 and TRBJ1-3; 7 bases match TRBD1. The CDR3 length is 17 residues. Germline V gene sequence: CDR1 SGHVS, CDR2 FQNEAQ. The trim removed 6 bases at V and 1 base at J, leaving 12 bases unmatched. The CDR3 loop reads CASSPRTGARSGNTIYF. CDR3 bases: TGTGCCAGCAGTCCCCGGACAGGCGCTAGGTCTGGAAACACCATATATTTT.

The V and J genes are TRBV7-6 and TRBJ2-1; D gene unclear. Germline V gives CDR1 SGHVS, CDR2 FNYEAQ. This CDR3 region has 16 residues. Between the trimmed V and J ends, which lost 5 bases and 0 bases, there was a span of 14 bases. The CDR3 sequence: CASSSLGESSYNEQFF. In DNA form, the CDR3 reads TGTGCCAGCAGCAGCCTTGGCGAGTCCTCCTACAATGAGCAGTTCTTC.

The chain combines TRBV6-6 with TRBJ2-1, with D maybe TRBD2 (5 bases). The germline CDR1 and CDR2 sequences are MNHNY and SVGAGI (reference sequence). The CDR3 loop spans 15 amino acids. Trimming took 4 bases from V and 4 from J, leaving 14 bases between them. The CDR3 reads CASSSPGIGYNEQFF. The CDR3 DNA sequence: TGTGCCAGCAGTTCACCGGGGATTGGGTACAATGAGCAGTTCTTC.

The chain carries TRBV25-1 and TRBJ2-2; D gene unclear. The CDR3 is made up of 12 amino acids. Germline lookup yields CDR1 MGHDK and CDR2 SYGVNS. Between the trimmed V and J ends, which lost 7 bases and 2 bases, there was a span of 5 bases. The CDR3 spells CASTTNTGELFF. Here the CDR3 DNA reads TGTGCCAGCACCACCAACACCGGGGAGCTGTTTTTT.

J is TRBJ1-2 and V is TRBV2; D gene ambiguous. The CDR3 sequence is 13 residues long. Germline V gene lookup returns CDR1 SNHLY and CDR2 FYNNEI. Trimming shortened V by 8 bases and J by 6 bases, and 16 bases separated the two germline ends. The DNA for the CDR3 is TGTGCCAGCTCCTCCCGGGAGCTTCATGGCTACACCTTC. This codes for CASSSRELHGYTF. The full variable domain, rest sourced from reference TRBV2 and TRBJ1-2, is EPEVTQTPSHQVTQMGQEVILRCVPISNHLYFYWYRQILGQKVEFLVSFYNNEISEKSEIFDDQFSVERPDGSNFTLKIRSTKLEDSAMYFCASSSRELHGYTFGSGTRLTVV.

In this sample, this clone turned up once. The gene calls are TRBV5-1 and TRBJ1-4; 10 nucleotides line up with TRBD1. Trimming took 4 bases from V and 0 from J; bases not matched to a gene: 6. This CDR3 region has 17 residues. The V gene's germline CDR1 is SGHRS and CDR2 YFSETQ. The CDR3 DNA sequence: TGCGCCAGCAGCGCCAGACAGGGGGCGACAACTAATGAAAAACTGTTTTTT. Its protein is CASSARQGATTNEKLFF.

This clone was picked up a small number of times. The rearrangement joins TRBV19 to TRBJ1-3; possibly TRBD1 for D (5 bases). The V gene's germline CDR1 is LNHDA and CDR2 SQIVND (reference sequence). Trimming pared 3 bases from V and 0 bases from J, leaving 12 bases between. This CDR3 is 16 amino acids long. The CDR3: CASSIGTHYSGNTIYF. As DNA, the CDR3 is TGTGCCAGTAGTATCGGGACCCATTACTCTGGAAACACCATATATTTT.